The present TCR beta chain was sequenced within a study of blood T cells in healthy people across ages. This clonotype was seen more than once but under ten times. Its cognate antigen is unknown. Combining a sample-barcoded 5' primer with a J-beta primer mix, a second PCR ran for about 6 to 11 cycles. TCRdb re-analysed the 5' RACE reads in MiXCR, keeping a single row per CDR3 protein. This table has 500,000 to 700,000 distinct CDR3 sequences, approximately 30% appearing once. The study, taken as a whole, reports: A roughly linear fall in TCR beta diversity per million T cells was seen with increasing age. Higher diversity, along with more naive CD4+ cells, distinguished long-lived donors from aged donors. There was no known CMV status for donors, so expanded clonotype changes were possibly confounded.

Germline V gives CDR1 LNHNV, CDR2 YYDKDF (reference sequence). The CDR3 has 14 residues. The ends were cut back, 3 bases at V and 7 bases at J, with 12 bases in the middle. This clonotype originated in an elderly woman in good health. The V gene is TRBV15, the J gene TRBJ1-4; D possibly corresponds to TRBD1 (6 bases). The sequenced sample consisted of blood. The CDR3 sequence: CATSSGQLIEKLFF. CDR3 coding DNA: TGTGCCACCAGCAGTGGACAGTTAATTGAAAAACTGTTTTTT.